These 25 T cell receptor beta chains came from one sample sequenced in a study of identical twins. TCRdb re-called the 5' RACE reads through MiXCR, storing one row per CDR3 protein. The table records 500,000 or so distinct CDR3 sequences, 13% to 15% of them present only once. This same sample was also taken into another study, of yellow fever vaccine responses in identical twins.

Specimen: CD4+ T cells sorted from blood. These TCRs come from a woman between 18 and 30 years old in good health.

The chain carries TRBV5-6 and TRBJ2-6; no clear D gene. V was trimmed by 4 bases and J by 0 bases, leaving 14 bases between them. Germline values: CDR1 SGHDT, CDR2 YYEEEE. This CDR3 has 17 amino acids. DNA of the CDR3: TGTGCCAGCAGCCCCCAGAGGACCAACTCTGGGGCCAACGTCCTGACTTTC. This gives the protein CASSPQRTNSGANVLTF.

This clonotype was counted only a few times. This sequence joins TRBV4-2 and TRBJ2-5, with D tentatively TRBD1 or TRBD2 (5 bases each). The germline V gene encodes CDR1 LGHNA and CDR2 YNFKEQ. Trimming pared 5 bases from V and 5 bases from J, leaving 12 bases between. The CDR3 covers 13 residues. DNA of the CDR3: TGTGCCAGCAGCTGGGGGTTGGGTGAGACCCAGTACTTC. This sequence encodes CASSWGLGETQYF.

The table lists this clonotype with a few counts. The chain combines TRBV5-6 with TRBJ2-5; 8 bases map to TRBD1. The CDR3 is made up of 16 amino acids. Germline assignment: CDR1 SGHDT and CDR2 YYEEEE. V lost 4 bases, J lost 5 bases, and 13 bases stayed unmatched. The CDR3 loop is CASSLNRGQGSETQYF. CDR3 coding DNA: TGTGCCAGCAGCCTAAACCGCGGACAGGGCTCGGAGACCCAGTACTTC.

The chain links TRBV10-3 to TRBJ2-7, with D unresolved. CDR1 is ENHRY, CDR2 SYGVKD, per germline. Deletions cut 6 bases from V and 5 bases from J, with 8 bases between. This CDR3 contains 11 residues. The CDR3 bases are TGTGCCATCAGCTTGCGAGACGAGCAGTACTTC. Amino acids: CAISLRDEQYF.

This chain uses TRBV2 with TRBJ2-5; unclear D gene. The CDR3 runs to 15 residues. V was cut by 3 bases and J by 2 bases, with 13 bases left in between. In germline, CDR1 is SNHLY, CDR2 FYNNEI. The CDR3 bases are TGTGCCAGCAGTGATGTGGGTACAGAGCAAGAGACCCAGTACTTC. It translates to CASSDVGTEQETQYF.

This chain joins TRBV15 and TRBJ2-7, with a weak D call TRBD1 (6 bases). This CDR3 region has 17 residues. V was clipped by 0 bases and J by 1 base, with 16 bases between them. Per the germline V gene, CDR1 is LNHNV and CDR2 is YYDKDF (reference sequence). The CDR3 DNA follows: TGTGCCACCAGCAGAGATATTTTTGGGACACGGTCCTACGAGCAGTACTTC. Translating gives CATSRDIFGTRSYEQYF.

This clonotype was observed a few times. The chain employs TRBV29-1 and TRBJ2-5; D is perhaps TRBD2 (6 bases). V lost 3 bases and J lost 4, with 12 bases in between. CDR3 length equals 13 residues. Per germline, CDR1 SQVTM and CDR2 ANQGSEA. The CDR3 DNA reads as TGCAGCGTTGATCTGGTGGGAGGAGAGACCCAGTACTTC. Encoded protein: CSVDLVGGETQYF.

The V gene is TRBV30, the J gene TRBJ2-1; maybe TRBD2 (6 bases). Germline V lookup: CDR1 GTSNPN, CDR2 SVGIG (reference sequence). Trimming removed 4 bases from V and 8 bases from J, with 9 bases in between. The CDR3 runs to 11 residues. The CDR3 DNA sequence: TGTGCCTGGACGGCGGGGTATGAGCAGTTCTTC. Residues: CAWTAGYEQFF.

The chain uses TRBV5-1 and TRBJ2-1, with TRBD2 matching 13 bases. Germline loops: CDR1 SGHRS, CDR2 YFSETQ. The CDR3 has 16 residues. The V and J ends lost 1 base and 7 bases, in that order; junction bases with no gene match: 5. CDR3 DNA sequence: TGCGCCAGCAGCTTGACTAGCGGGGGGGCTTTGAATGAGCAGTTCTTC. Its translation: CASSLTSGGALNEQFF.

V is TRBV5-1 and J is TRBJ1-1, with D perhaps TRBD1 (6 bases). Germline CDR1 reads SGHRS; CDR2 reads YFSETQ. CDR3 length: 14 residues. V was pared by 2 bases and J by 5 bases, with 13 bases between. The chain's CDR3 is CASSFLGGETEAFF. CDR3 nucleotide sequence: TGCGCCAGCAGCTTTTTAGGGGGGGAGACTGAAGCTTTCTTT.

This chain connects TRBV20-1 to TRBJ2-2; D remains ambiguous. V lost 5 bases, J lost 2 bases, and 6 bases lay in between. This CDR3 has 12 amino acids. The germline V gene has CDR1 DFQATT and CDR2 SNEGSKA (reference sequence). The CDR3 sequence is CSAPFNTGELFF. CDR3 nucleotide sequence: TGCAGTGCTCCCTTTAACACCGGGGAGCTGTTTTTT.

In its sample, this clonotype was seen many times. The V call is TRBV10-3, the J call TRBJ2-7; TRBD1 matches at 11 bases. The CDR3 runs to 16 residues. Trimming removed 11 bases from V and 6 bases from J; junction bases left unmatched: 18. Germline CDR1 is ENHRY and CDR2 is SYGVKD. In DNA, the CDR3 is TGTGCCGCCGCAGGACAGGGGGCGCTGGTTCCAGGCGAGCAGTACTTC. It encodes CAAAGQGALVPGEQYF.

The chain has TRBV12-3 or TRBV12-4 and TRBJ2-4; TRBD1 aligns across 7 bases. Trimming cost V 6 bases and J 1 base; bases outside gene matches: 15. There are 18 residues in the CDR3. The CDR3 nucleotides are TGTGCCAGCAGCCGAGGATCGACAGGGTTGGTGGCCAAAAACATTCAGTACTTC. This codes for CASSRGSTGLVAKNIQYF.

The J gene is TRBJ2-7, the V gene TRBV5-1; possible D gene TRBD1, 6 bases. The CDR3 is 18 amino acids. Germline CDR1 is SGHRS and CDR2 is YFSETQ. V lost 0 bases and J 7 bases, leaving 26 bases between the germline ends. CDR3 protein: CASSLGLHRDRSVREQYF. In DNA, the CDR3 is TGCGCCAGCAGCTTGGGATTACACAGGGATCGTTCGGTACGAGAGCAGTACTTC.

The chain couples TRBV6-5 to TRBJ2-2; TRBD2 might be the D (5 bases). This CDR3 spans 15 amino acids. The V gene's germline CDR1 is MNHEY and CDR2 SVGAGI. V was pared by 0 bases and J by 3 bases, with 8 bases between. The CDR3: CASSYSSGYTGELFF. The CDR3 DNA reads TGTGCCAGCAGTTACTCCTCGGGGTACACCGGGGAGCTGTTTTTT.

The chain couples TRBV20-1 to TRBJ2-7; D may be TRBD1 or TRBD2 (5 bases each). This CDR3 region has 11 residues. Germline values: CDR1 DFQATT, CDR2 SNEGSKA (reference sequence). Trimming removed 5 bases from V and 6 bases from J, with 11 bases in between. CDR3 nucleotides: TGCAGTGCTCGGGGTGGGGCCGAGCAGTACTTC. Translated, it gives CSARGGAEQYF.

At least ten counts were recorded for this clonotype. This chain uses TRBV12-3 or TRBV12-4 with TRBJ1-2; D is uncertain. The ends were cut back, 6 bases at V and 8 bases at J, with 16 bases in the middle. The CDR3 is 13 amino acids. The CDR3 region has the DNA TGTGCCAGCAGCCCAGACGGGGAGCGGGGCTACACCTTC. Residues: CASSPDGERGYTF.

In this sample, this clonotype turned up a few times. The rearrangement uses TRBV28 and TRBJ2-7; 12 nucleotides agree with TRBD1. V shed 5 bases, J shed 5 bases, and the junction held 7 bases outside the gene matches. The germline V gene has CDR1 MDHEN and CDR2 SYDVKM. The CDR3 spans 15 residues. The CDR3, as DNA: TGTGCCAGCAGTCCAGAGGGACAGGGGGCCCACGAGCAGTACTTC. Residues: CASSPEGQGAHEQYF.

This clonotype turned up a few times. This sequence joins TRBV10-3 and TRBJ1-4; D is possibly TRBD1 (5 bases). The CDR3 has 15 amino acids. Deletions cut 0 bases from V and 8 bases from J, with 13 bases between. Germline V lookup: CDR1 ENHRY, CDR2 SYGVKD. Written as DNA, the CDR3 is TGTGCCATCAGTGAGTCTTCCGGGACTGGGGAAAAACTGTTTTTT. This sequence encodes CAISESSGTGEKLFF.

This clonotype came up a few times. The gene calls are TRBV14 and TRBJ2-1; 9 bases map to TRBD2. Germline CDR1 and CDR2: SGHDN and FVKESK. Germline trimming cut 4 bases from V and 14 bases from J; bases unmatched to any gene: 9. CDR3 length: 13 residues. The CDR3 nucleotides are TGTGCCAGCAGCCCGAGAGCGGGAGGCAGGAAGTTCTTC. The encoded protein is CASSPRAGGRKFF.

This chain links TRBV2 with TRBJ2-5; D call uncertain. The germline gives CDR1 SNHLY, CDR2 FYNNEI. The CDR3 loop spans 17 amino acids. Trimming pared 5 bases from V and 2 bases from J, leaving 21 bases between. The CDR3 DNA follows: TGTGCCAGCAGTCTCACCACAGACATTTCGGATCAAGAGACCCAGTACTTC. Translated, it gives CASSLTTDISDQETQYF.

Only a few counts were recorded for this clonotype. The chain recombines TRBV4-2 with TRBJ2-3, with TRBD1 identical over 8 bases. The J segment lost 1 base and the V segment lost 3 bases, leaving 9 bases of the junction unmatched. Germline CDR1 is LGHNA and CDR2 is YNFKEQ. The CDR3 is 17 residues long. The CDR3 reads CASSQGHQGAGTDTQYF. The CDR3 DNA is TGTGCCAGCAGCCAGGGCCATCAGGGGGCCGGCACAGATACGCAGTATTTT.

This clonotype has just a few counts. This chain links TRBV11-1 with TRBJ2-7; the D gene is possibly TRBD2 (5 bases). CDR1 is SGHAT and CDR2 is FQDESV in the germline V gene (reference sequence). Trimming removed 5 bases from V and 0 bases from J, with 11 bases in between. The CDR3 runs to 14 residues. CDR3 loop: CASSADWISYEQYF. The CDR3 DNA reads as TGTGCCAGCAGCGCGGACTGGATCTCCTACGAGCAGTACTTC.

This clonotype has a handful of counts. This chain connects TRBV10-3 to TRBJ2-3, with 9 nucleotides matching TRBD2. From germline, CDR1 is ENHRY and CDR2 SYGVKD. This CDR3 comprises 15 residues. Trimming cost V 10 bases and J 3 bases; bases outside gene matches: 11. The CDR3 region is CATQRERGATDTQYF. Here the CDR3 DNA reads TGTGCCACCCAGAGAGAGCGGGGGGCTACAGATACGCAGTATTTT.

This clonotype was observed a few times. V gene TRBV4-1 combines with J gene TRBJ2-2, with 12 bases lining up with TRBD2. This CDR3 is 20 amino acids long. The germline gives CDR1 MGHRA, CDR2 YSYEKL. After removal of 0 bases from V and 4 bases from J, the junction contained 12 bases not matched to a gene. CDR3 protein: CASSQDPGGLAGGFTGELFF. The CDR3 DNA follows: TGCGCCAGCAGCCAAGACCCGGGAGGTCTAGCGGGAGGGTTCACCGGGGAGCTGTTTTTT.